This T cell receptor (beta chain) was observed in a study of identical twins. Regarding the study as a whole: It was cross-sectional statistical analysis, not following the same donors, that the conclusions relied on.

As for this clonotype: Its antigen is currently unknown.

CDR1 is SGHRS and CDR2 is YFSETQ in the germline V gene. V dropped 2 bases and J dropped 7 bases, with 13 bases sitting between them. CDR3 length: 14 amino acids. TCRdb re-called the 5' RACE reads through MiXCR, storing one row per CDR3 protein. Of 1.5 million to 2 million distinct CDR3 sequences detected, less than 40% appear once; the ten largest clones hold less than 0.35%. The sequenced sample was cord blood. The J gene is TRBJ2-1, the V gene TRBV5-1; D possibly matches TRBD1 or TRBD2 (6 bases each). The receptor was derived from a newborn girl in good health. CDR3: CASSFHRGRNEQFF. As DNA, the CDR3 is TGCGCCAGCAGCTTCCACCGGGGGCGGAATGAGCAGTTCTTC.